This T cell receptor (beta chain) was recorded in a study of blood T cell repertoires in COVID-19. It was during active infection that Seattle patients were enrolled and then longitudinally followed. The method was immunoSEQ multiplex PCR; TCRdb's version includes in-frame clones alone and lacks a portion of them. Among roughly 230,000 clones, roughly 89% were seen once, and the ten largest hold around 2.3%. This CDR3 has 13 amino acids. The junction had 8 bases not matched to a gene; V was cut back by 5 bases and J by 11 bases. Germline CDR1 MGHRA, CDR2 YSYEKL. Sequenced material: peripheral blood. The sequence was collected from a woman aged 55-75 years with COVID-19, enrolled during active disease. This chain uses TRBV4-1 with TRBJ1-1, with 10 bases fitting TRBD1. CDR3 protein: CASSYGTGVTAFF. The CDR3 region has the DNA TGCGCCAGCAGCTACGGGACAGGGGTGACGGCTTTCTTT.